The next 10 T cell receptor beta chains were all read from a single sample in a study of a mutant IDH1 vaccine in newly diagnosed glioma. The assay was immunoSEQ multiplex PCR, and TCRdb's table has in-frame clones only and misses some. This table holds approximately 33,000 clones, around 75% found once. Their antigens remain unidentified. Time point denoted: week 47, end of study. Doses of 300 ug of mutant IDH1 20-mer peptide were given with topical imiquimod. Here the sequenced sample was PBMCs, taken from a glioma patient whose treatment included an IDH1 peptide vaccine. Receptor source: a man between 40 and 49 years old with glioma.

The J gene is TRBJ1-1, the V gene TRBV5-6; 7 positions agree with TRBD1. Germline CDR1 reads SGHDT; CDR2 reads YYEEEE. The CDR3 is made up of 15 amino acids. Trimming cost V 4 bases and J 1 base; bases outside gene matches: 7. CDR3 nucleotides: TGTGCCAGCAGCCGACAGGGTTTAGGGAACACTGAAGCTTTCTTT. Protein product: CASSRQGLGNTEAFF.

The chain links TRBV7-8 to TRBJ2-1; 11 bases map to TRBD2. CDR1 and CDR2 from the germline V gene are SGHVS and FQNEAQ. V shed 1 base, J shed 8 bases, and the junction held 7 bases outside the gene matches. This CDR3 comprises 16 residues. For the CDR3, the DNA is TGTGCCAGCAGCTTAGATAGGCTAGCGGGAGGCGATGAGCAGTTCTTC. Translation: CASSLDRLAGGDEQFF.

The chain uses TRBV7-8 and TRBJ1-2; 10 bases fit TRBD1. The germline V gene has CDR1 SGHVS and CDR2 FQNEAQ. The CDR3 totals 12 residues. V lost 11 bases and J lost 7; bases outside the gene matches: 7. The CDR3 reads CASGTGALGYTF. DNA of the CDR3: TGTGCCTCCGGGACAGGGGCTCTTGGCTACACCTTC.

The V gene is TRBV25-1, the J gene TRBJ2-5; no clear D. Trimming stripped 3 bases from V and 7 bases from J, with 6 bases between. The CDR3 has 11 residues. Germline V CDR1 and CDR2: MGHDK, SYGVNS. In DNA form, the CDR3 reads TGTGCCAGCAGTGACCCGCGGACCCAGTACTTC. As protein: CASSDPRTQYF.

CDR3: CASSVGVNNQPQHF. In DNA, the CDR3 is TGTGCCAGCAGCGTAGGGGTGAACAATCAGCCCCAGCATTTT. This sequence joins TRBV9 and TRBJ1-5; D gene ambiguous. The germline V and J ends were trimmed by 0 bases and 3 bases, with 7 bases remaining between them. The CDR3 is 14 residues long. Germline V gives CDR1 SGDLS, CDR2 YYNGEE.

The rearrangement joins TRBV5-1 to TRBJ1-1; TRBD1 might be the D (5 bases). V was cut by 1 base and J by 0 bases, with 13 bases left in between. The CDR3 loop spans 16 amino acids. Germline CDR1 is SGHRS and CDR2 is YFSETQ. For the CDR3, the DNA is TGCGCCAGCAGCTTGAGGGGCGGGCTAATGAACACTGAAGCTTTCTTT. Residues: CASSLRGGLMNTEAFF.

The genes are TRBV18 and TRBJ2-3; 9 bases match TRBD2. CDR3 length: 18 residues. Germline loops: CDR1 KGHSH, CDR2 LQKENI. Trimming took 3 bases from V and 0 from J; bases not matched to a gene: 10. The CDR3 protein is CASSPSYSGSFSTDTQYF. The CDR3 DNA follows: TGTGCCAGCTCACCGAGCTATAGCGGGAGTTTCAGCACAGATACGCAGTATTTT. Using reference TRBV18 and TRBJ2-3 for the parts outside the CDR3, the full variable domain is NAGVMQNPRHLVRRRGQEARLRCSPMKGHSHVYWYRQLPEEGLKFMVYLQKENIIDESGMPKERFSAEFPKEGPSILRIQQVVRGDSAAYFCASSPSYSGSFSTDTQYFGPGTRLTVL.

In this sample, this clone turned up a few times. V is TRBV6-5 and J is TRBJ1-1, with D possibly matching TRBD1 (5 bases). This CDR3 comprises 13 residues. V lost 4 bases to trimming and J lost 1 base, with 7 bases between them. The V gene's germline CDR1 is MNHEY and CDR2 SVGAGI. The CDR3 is CASSSGPNTEAFF. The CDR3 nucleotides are TGTGCCAGCAGTTCGGGACCGAACACTGAAGCTTTCTTT.

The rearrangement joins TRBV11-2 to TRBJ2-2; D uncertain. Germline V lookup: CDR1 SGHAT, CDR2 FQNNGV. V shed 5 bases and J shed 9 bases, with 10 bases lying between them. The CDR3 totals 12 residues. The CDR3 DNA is TGTGCCAGCAGCCCACGTGGGAGGGAGCTGTTTTTT. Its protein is CASSPRGRELFF.

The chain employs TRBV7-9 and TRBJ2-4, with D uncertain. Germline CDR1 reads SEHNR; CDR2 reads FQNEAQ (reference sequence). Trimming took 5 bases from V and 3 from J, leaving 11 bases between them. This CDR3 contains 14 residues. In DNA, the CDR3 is TGTGCCAGCAGCCTGGTGGGAATCAAAAACATTCAGTACTTC. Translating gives CASSLVGIKNIQYF. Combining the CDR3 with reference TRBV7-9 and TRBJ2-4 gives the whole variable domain DTGVSQNPRHKITKRGQNVTFRCDPISEHNRLYWYRQTLGQGPEFLTYFQNEAQLEKSRLLSDRFSAERPKGSFSTLEIQRTEQGDSAMYLCASSLVGIKNIQYFGAGTRLSVL.